The 8 T cell receptor beta chains listed next were all sequenced from one sample in a study of blood T cell repertoires in COVID-19. Here immunoSEQ multiplex PCR was the method, and the copy in TCRdb shows in-frame clones only, minus some. This table has some 160,000 clones, about 90% appearing once. The sequenced material came from peripheral blood. The origin of the receptors is a woman between 65 and 79 years old with acute or convalescent COVID-19.

V is TRBV5-1 and J is TRBJ1-4; D uncertain. CDR1 is SGHRS and CDR2 is YFSETQ in the germline V gene. Trimming left V 0 bases short and J 5 bases short, with 14 bases between. CDR3 length: 16 amino acids. The CDR3 protein is CASSLASGVMNEKLFF. DNA of the CDR3: TGCGCCAGCAGCTTGGCTTCCGGGGTTATGAATGAAAAACTGTTTTTT.

This chain links TRBV10-3 with TRBJ1-6, with 7 bases matching TRBD1. Germline CDR1 and CDR2: ENHRY and SYGVKD. V trimming: 4 bases; J trimming: 5 bases; junction bases outside the gene matches: 2. The CDR3 spans 14 residues. DNA of the CDR3: TGTGCCATCAGTGTGGGGACAGATAATTCACCCCTCCACTTT. Translated, it gives CAISVGTDNSPLHF.

This clone was observed a few times. Other DNA sequences of this sample code for an identical CDR3. The chain couples TRBV6-5 to TRBJ1-1, with 7 bases identical to TRBD1. Germline V CDR1 and CDR2: MNHEY, SVGAGI. This CDR3 has 15 amino acids. Trimming took 5 bases from V and 0 from J; bases not matched to a gene: 6. The chain's CDR3 is CASSRQGLVNTEAFF. CDR3 bases: TGTGCCAGCAGTCGACAGGGCCTGGTGAACACTGAAGCTTTCTTT.

This clone showed up just a few times. The chain carries TRBV28 and TRBJ1-5, with no clear D. Trimming took off 1 base at V and 1 base at J, with 11 bases between the two ends. CDR3 length equals 16 residues. The germline CDR1 and CDR2 sequences are MDHEN and SYDVKM. The CDR3 sequence is CASSLFRRMSNQPQHF. The CDR3 bases are TGTGCCAGCAGTTTATTCAGGAGGATGAGCAATCAGCCCCAGCATTTT.

This chain links TRBV5-6 with TRBJ1-3; tentatively, D is TRBD1 (5 bases). The CDR3 sequence is 17 residues long. Germline loops: CDR1 SGHDT, CDR2 YYEEEE. V lost 4 bases and J lost 1, with 18 bases in between. The CDR3 loop is CASSQYLRGISGNTIYF. The DNA of the CDR3 is TGTGCCAGCAGCCAGTACCTTAGGGGAATATCTGGAAACACCATATATTTT.

The genes are TRBV10-1 and TRBJ2-2, with D perhaps TRBD1 (6 bases). This CDR3 has 15 residues. Trimming removed 4 bases at V and 6 bases at J, with 15 bases between. In germline, CDR1 is WNHNN, CDR2 SYGVQD (reference sequence). Written as DNA, the CDR3 is TGCGCCAGCAGTGCGAACAGGGATCGGGCCGGGGAGCTGTTTTTT. As protein: CASSANRDRAGELFF.

V and J are TRBV5-1 and TRBJ1-2; possibly TRBD1 for D (5 bases). The CDR3 is 15 residues long. Germline assignment: CDR1 SGHRS and CDR2 YFSETQ. Trimming pared 1 base from V and 1 base from J, leaving 11 bases between. CDR3 sequence: CASSLSGPINYGYTF. The CDR3 bases are TGCGCCAGCAGCTTGTCAGGGCCGATTAACTATGGCTACACCTTC.

V and J are TRBV7-9 and TRBJ1-1, with a tentative D call TRBD1 (6 bases). V was pared by 6 bases and J by 0 bases, with 8 bases between. Germline assignment: CDR1 SEHNR and CDR2 FQNEAQ (reference sequence). This CDR3 contains 13 residues. In DNA, the CDR3 is TGTGCCAGCAGTCAGGGGATGAACACTGAAGCTTTCTTT. Residues: CASSQGMNTEAFF.